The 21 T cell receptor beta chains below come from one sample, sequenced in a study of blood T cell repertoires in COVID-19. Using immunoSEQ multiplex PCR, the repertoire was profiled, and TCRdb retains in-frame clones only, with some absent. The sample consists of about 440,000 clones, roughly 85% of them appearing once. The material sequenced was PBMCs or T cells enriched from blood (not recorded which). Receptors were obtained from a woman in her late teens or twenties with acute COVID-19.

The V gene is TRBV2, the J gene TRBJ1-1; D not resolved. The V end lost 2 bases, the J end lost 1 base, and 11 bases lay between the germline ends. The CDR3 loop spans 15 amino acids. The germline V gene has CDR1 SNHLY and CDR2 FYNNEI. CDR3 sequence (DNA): TGTGCCAGCAGTGAACGGGGAAACAAGAACACTGAAGCTTTCTTT. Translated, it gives CASSERGNKNTEAFF.

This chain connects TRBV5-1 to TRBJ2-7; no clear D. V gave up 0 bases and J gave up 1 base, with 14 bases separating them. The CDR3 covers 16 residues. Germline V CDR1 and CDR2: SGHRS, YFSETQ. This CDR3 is CASSLASSTSSYEQYF. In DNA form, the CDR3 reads TGCGCCAGCAGCTTGGCCAGTAGCACTTCTTCCTACGAGCAGTACTTC.

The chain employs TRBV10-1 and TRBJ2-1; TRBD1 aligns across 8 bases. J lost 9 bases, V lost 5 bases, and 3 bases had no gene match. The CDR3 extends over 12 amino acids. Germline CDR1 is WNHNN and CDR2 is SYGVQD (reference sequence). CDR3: CASSITGGEQFF. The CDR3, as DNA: TGCGCCAGCAGTATTACAGGGGGTGAGCAGTTCTTC.

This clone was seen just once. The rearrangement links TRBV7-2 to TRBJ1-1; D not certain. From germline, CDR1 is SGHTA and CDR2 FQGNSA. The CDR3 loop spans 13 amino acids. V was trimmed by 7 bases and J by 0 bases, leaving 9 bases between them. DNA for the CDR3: TGTGCCAGCATACAGTTGCTGAACACTGAAGCTTTCTTT. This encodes CASIQLLNTEAFF.

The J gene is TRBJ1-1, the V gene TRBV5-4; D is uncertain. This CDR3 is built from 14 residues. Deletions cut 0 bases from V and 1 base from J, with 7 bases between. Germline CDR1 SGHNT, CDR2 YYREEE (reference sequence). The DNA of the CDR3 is TGTGCCAGCAGCTTGGCCGGCGGGAACACTGAAGCTTTCTTT. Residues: CASSLAGGNTEAFF.

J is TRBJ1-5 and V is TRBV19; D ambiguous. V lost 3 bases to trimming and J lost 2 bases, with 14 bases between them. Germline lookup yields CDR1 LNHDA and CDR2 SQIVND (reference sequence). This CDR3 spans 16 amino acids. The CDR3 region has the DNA TGTGCCAGTAGTATCATCACCGGGATGGGCAATCAGCCCCAGCATTTT. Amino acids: CASSIITGMGNQPQHF.

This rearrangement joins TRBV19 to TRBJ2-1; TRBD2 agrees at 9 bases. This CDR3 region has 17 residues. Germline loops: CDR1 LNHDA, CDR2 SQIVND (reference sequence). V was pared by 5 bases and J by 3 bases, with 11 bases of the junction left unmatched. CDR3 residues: CASSPAGLAYGYNEQFF. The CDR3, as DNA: TGTGCCAGTAGTCCCGCTGGACTAGCGTATGGCTACAATGAGCAGTTCTTC. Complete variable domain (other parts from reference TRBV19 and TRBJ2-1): DGGITQSPKYLFRKEGQNVTLSCEQNLNHDAMYWYRQDPGQGLRLIYYSQIVNDFQKGDIAEGYSVSREKKESFPLTVTSAQKNPTAFYLCASSPAGLAYGYNEQFFGPGTRLTVL.

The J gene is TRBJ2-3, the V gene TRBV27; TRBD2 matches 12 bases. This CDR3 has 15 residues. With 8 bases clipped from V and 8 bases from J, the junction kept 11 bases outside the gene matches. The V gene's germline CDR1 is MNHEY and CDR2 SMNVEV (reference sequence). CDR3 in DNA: TGTGCCAGCGGACCGGGACTAGCGGGCAAGGGTACGCAGTATTTT. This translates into CASGPGLAGKGTQYF.

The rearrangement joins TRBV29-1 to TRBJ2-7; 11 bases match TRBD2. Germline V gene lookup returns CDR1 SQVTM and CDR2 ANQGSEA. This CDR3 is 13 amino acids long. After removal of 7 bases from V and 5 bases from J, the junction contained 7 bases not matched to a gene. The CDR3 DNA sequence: TGCAGCGCTAAACTAGCGGGAGAGGACGAGCAGTACTTC. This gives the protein CSAKLAGEDEQYF.

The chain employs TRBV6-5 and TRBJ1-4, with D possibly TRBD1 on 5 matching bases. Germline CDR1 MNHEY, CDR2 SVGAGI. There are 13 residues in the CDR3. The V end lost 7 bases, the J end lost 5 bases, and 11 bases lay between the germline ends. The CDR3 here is CASIMGGNEKLFF. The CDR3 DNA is TGTGCCAGCATTATGGGGGGGAATGAAAAACTGTTTTTT.

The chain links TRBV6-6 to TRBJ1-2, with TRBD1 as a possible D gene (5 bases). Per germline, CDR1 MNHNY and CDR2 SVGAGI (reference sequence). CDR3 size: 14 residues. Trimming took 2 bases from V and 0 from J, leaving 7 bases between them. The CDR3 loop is CASSYDRANYGYTF. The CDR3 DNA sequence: TGTGCCAGCAGTTACGACAGAGCTAACTATGGCTACACCTTC.

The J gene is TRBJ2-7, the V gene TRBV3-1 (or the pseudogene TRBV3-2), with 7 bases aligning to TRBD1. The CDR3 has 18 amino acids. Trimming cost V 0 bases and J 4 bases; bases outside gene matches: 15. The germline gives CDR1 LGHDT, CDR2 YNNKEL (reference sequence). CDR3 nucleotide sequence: TGTGCCAGCAGCCAAGACAGACCCGGACAGGCGGTTTCGTACGAGCAGTACTTC. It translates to CASSQDRPGQAVSYEQYF.

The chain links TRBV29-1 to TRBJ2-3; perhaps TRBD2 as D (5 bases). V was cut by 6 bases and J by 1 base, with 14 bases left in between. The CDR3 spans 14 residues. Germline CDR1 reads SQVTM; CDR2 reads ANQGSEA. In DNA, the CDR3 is TGCAGCGTGACGGGTAGTAGCGGCACAGATACGCAGTATTTT. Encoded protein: CSVTGSSGTDTQYF.

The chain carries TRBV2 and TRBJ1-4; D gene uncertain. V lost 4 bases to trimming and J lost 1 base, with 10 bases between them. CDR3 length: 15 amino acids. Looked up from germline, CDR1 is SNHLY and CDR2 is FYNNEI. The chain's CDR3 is CASSVSPGTNEKLFF. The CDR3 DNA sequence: TGTGCCAGCAGTGTGTCGCCGGGAACTAATGAAAAACTGTTTTTT. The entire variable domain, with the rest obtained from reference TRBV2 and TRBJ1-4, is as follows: EPEVTQTPSHQVTQMGQEVILRCVPISNHLYFYWYRQILGQKVEFLVSFYNNEISEKSEIFDDQFSVERPDGSNFTLKIRSTKLEDSAMYFCASSVSPGTNEKLFFGSGTQLSVL.

This chain's CDR3 is CASSPRSVEAFF. CDR3 DNA: TGTGCCAGCAGTCCTCGCAGCGTTGAAGCTTTCTTT. The gene calls are TRBV28 and TRBJ1-1; no definite D call. V was trimmed by 5 bases and J by 7 bases, leaving 11 bases between them. In germline, CDR1 is MDHEN, CDR2 SYDVKM. There are 12 residues in the CDR3.

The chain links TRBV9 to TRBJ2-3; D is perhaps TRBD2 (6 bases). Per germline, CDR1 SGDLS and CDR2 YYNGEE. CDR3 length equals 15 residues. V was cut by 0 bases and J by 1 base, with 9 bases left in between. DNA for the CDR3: TGTGCCAGCAGCGTAGCGGGAGCGCGCACAGATACGCAGTATTTT. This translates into CASSVAGARTDTQYF.

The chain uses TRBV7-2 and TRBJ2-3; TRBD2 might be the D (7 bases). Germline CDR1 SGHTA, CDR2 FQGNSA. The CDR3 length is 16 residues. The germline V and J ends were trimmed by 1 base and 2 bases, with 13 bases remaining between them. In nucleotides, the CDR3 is TGTGCCAGCAGCTTAGTACGGGGGGCGACCACAGATACGCAGTATTTT. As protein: CASSLVRGATTDTQYF.

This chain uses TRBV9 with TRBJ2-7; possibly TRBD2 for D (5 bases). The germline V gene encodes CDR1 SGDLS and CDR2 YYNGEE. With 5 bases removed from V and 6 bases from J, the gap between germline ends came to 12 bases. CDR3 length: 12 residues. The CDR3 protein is CASSDTRGEQYF. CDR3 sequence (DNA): TGTGCCAGCAGTGATACACGGGGCGAGCAGTACTTC. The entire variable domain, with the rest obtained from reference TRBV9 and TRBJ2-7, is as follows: DSGVTQTPKHLITATGQRVTLRCSPRSGDLSVYWYQQSLDQGLQFLIQYYNGEERAKGNILERFSAQQFPDLHSELNLSSLELGDSALYFCASSDTRGEQYFGPGTRLTVT.

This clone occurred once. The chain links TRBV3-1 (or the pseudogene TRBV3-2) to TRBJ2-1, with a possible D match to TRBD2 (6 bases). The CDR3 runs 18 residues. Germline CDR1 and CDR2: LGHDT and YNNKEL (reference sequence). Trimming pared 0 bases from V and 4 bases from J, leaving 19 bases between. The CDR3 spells CASSQDPPRELFYNEQFF. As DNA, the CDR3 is TGTGCCAGCAGCCAAGATCCCCCGCGGGAACTCTTTTACAATGAGCAGTTCTTC.

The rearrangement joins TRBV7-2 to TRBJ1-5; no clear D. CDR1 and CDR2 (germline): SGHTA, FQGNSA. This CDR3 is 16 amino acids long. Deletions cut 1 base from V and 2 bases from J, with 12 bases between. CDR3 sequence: CASSLEIGSGNQPQHF. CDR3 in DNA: TGTGCCAGCAGCTTAGAGATCGGGTCGGGCAATCAGCCCCAGCATTTT.

The DNA of the CDR3 is TGTGCCAGCTCACCATACAGCGGTCAGCCCCAGCATTTT. It translates to CASSPYSGQPQHF. This chain links TRBV18 with TRBJ1-5; no reliable D call. The germline gives CDR1 KGHSH, CDR2 LQKENI. Trimming left V 2 bases short and J 6 bases short, with 8 bases between. This CDR3 comprises 13 residues.